The clone carrying this TCR beta chain is medium-sized within its sample. Its target is not known. General study results and limits: Tumor Tregs overlapped most with tumor, then blood, naive CD4+ cells.

TCRdb itself ran the 5' RACE reads through MiXCR, one entry per CDR3 protein. The sample shows roughly 10,000 distinct CDR3 sequences, around 15% of them seen only once. Treg sorting used a CD4+CD25+CD127-/low gate. CDR1 is DFQATT and CDR2 is SNEGSKA in the germline V gene (reference sequence). J gave up 2 bases and V 4 bases, and 15 bases lay outside the gene matches. This CDR3 has 17 amino acids. The clonotype comes from a female donor with breast cancer. This chain links TRBV20-1 with TRBJ2-7, with 9 bases that match TRBD2. The sample comprised Tregs sorted from blood. Here the CDR3 reads CSAIPTLIAGAPYEQYF. CDR3 in DNA: TGCAGTGCTATCCCTACCTTAATAGCGGGAGCCCCCTACGAGCAGTACTTC.